This TCR beta chain comes out of a study of control samples from healthy donors and cancer patients. The CDR3 is made up of 15 amino acids. The germline V gene has CDR1 LGHNT and CDR2 FRNRAP. Trimming took off 5 bases at V and 9 bases at J, with 20 bases between the two ends. Measured with immunoSEQ multiplex PCR; TCRdb has only the in-frame clones, and not every one. The sample has 75,000 to 90,000 clones; approximately 91% are singletons. The gene calls are TRBV12-5 and TRBJ2-1, with D tentatively TRBD1 (5 bases). This clonotype originated in a man in his fifties or sixties in good health. Sequencing used blood. The CDR3 loop is CASGPPASGPPEQFF. As DNA, the CDR3 is TGTGCTAGTGGTCCCCCGGCATCAGGGCCCCCTGAGCAGTTCTTC.